The 22 T cell receptor beta chains below come from one sample, sequenced in a study of T cells in tuberculosis. Clones were sequenced by immunoSEQ multiplex PCR, and TCRdb holds only the in-frame ones, with some missing. The table shows several thousand clones, with 95% occurring only once. The material sequenced was PBMCs. The receptors originated from an adult with tuberculosis.

This chain links TRBV7-2 with TRBJ2-7, with D maybe TRBD2 (6 bases). The CDR3 sequence is 14 residues long. Germline loops: CDR1 SGHTA, CDR2 FQGNSA. Trimming removed 1 base at V and 6 bases at J, with 13 bases between. The CDR3 protein is CASSLDSGRGEQYF. DNA of the CDR3: TGTGCCAGCAGCTTAGATTCCGGGAGAGGCGAGCAGTACTTC.

V usage is TRBV19 and J usage is TRBJ2-3, with D possibly matching TRBD1 (5 bases). The length of the CDR3 is 15 residues. V was shortened by 1 base and J by 2 bases, with 10 bases between the two germline ends. Looked up from germline, CDR1 is LNHDA and CDR2 is SQIVND (reference sequence). The CDR3 bases are TGTGCCAGTAGTATAGGGGGCGACCACACAGATACGCAGTATTTT. Translated, it gives CASSIGGDHTDTQYF.

The V gene is TRBV5-6, the J gene TRBJ1-6, with D possibly TRBD1 on 5 matching bases. In germline, CDR1 is SGHDT, CDR2 YYEEEE. The CDR3 has 16 residues. The V gene lost 3 bases and the J gene lost 2 bases, with 12 bases spanning the gap. CDR3 sequence (DNA): TGTGCCAGCAGCTCTTTGGGGACTCCCTATAATTCACCCCTCCACTTT. This sequence encodes CASSSLGTPYNSPLHF.

The chain couples TRBV7-2 to TRBJ2-3, with D possibly TRBD2 on 5 matching bases. The CDR3 sequence is 12 residues long. Germline loops: CDR1 SGHTA, CDR2 FQGNSA. Trimming took off 5 bases at V and 8 bases at J, with 11 bases between the two ends. The CDR3 DNA reads as TGTGCCAGCAGCCCTTCTCGGGGTACGCAGTATTTT. It yields the protein CASSPSRGTQYF.

This clone appeared once. This chain connects TRBV6-5 to TRBJ2-1; possibly TRBD2 for D (7 bases). Trimming pared 0 bases from V and 9 bases from J, leaving 15 bases between. Germline V CDR1 and CDR2: MNHEY, SVGAGI. The CDR3 runs to 15 residues. The CDR3 spells CASSYSLGGGGEQFF. CDR3 in DNA: TGTGCCAGCAGTTACTCTCTCGGGGGCGGGGGTGAGCAGTTCTTC.

The chain carries TRBV19 and TRBJ1-2; D not certain. V was cut by 5 bases and J by 4 bases, with 17 bases left in between. This CDR3 has 15 residues. Germline loops: CDR1 LNHDA, CDR2 SQIVND (reference sequence). Here the CDR3 DNA reads TGTGCCAGTAGTTTTCGACGCTCGCAGGCCTATGGCTACACCTTC. This codes for CASSFRRSQAYGYTF.

The chain employs TRBV7-9 and TRBJ1-5; D is perhaps TRBD1 (6 bases). The CDR3 is 13 residues long. Germline V lookup: CDR1 SEHNR, CDR2 FQNEAQ (reference sequence). V gave up 4 bases and J gave up 5 bases, with 9 bases separating them. CDR3: CASSSQGDQPQHF. The CDR3 coding sequence is TGTGCCAGCAGCTCACAGGGTGATCAGCCCCAGCATTTT.

The V gene is TRBV5-1, the J gene TRBJ2-1; 9 bases line up with TRBD2. Germline CDR1 SGHRS, CDR2 YFSETQ. The V gene end was trimmed by 1 base and the J gene end by 6 bases; junction bases not matched to a gene: 2. The CDR3 totals 14 residues. The CDR3 nucleotides read TGCGCCAGCAGCTTGCAACTAGCGGGCAATGAGCAGTTCTTC. Amino acids: CASSLQLAGNEQFF.

The rearrangement joins TRBV30 to TRBJ1-1; D is uncertain. The CDR3 covers 12 residues. V was trimmed by 3 bases and J by 6 bases, leaving 11 bases between them. Germline V gene lookup returns CDR1 GTSNPN and CDR2 SVGIG (reference sequence). The CDR3 nucleotides read TGTGCCTGGAGGGAGGTAGAACCTGAAGCTTTCTTT. It yields the protein CAWREVEPEAFF.

As concerns this clone: A junction boundary mismatches the germline segment, possibly from a read error. The V and J genes are TRBV6-1 and TRBJ1-2, with TRBD1 matching 10 bases. CDR1 is MNHNS, CDR2 SASEGT, per germline. The CDR3 runs to 15 residues. As DNA, the CDR3 is TGTGCCAGCAGTGGGACAGGGGGTGGTGACTATGACTACACCTTC. As protein: CASSGTGGGDYDYTF.

The chain has TRBV11-2 and TRBJ2-7; TRBD1 aligns across 10 bases. Germline assignment: CDR1 SGHAT and CDR2 FQNNGV. V was pared by 4 bases and J by 4 bases, with 10 bases of the junction left unmatched. The CDR3 has 16 amino acids. For the CDR3, the DNA is TGTGCCAGCAGCTCGCCGGGACAGGGGTCCGCGTACGAGCAGTACTTC. Amino acids: CASSSPGQGSAYEQYF.

The chain combines TRBV30 with TRBJ2-7; 8 nucleotides agree with TRBD1. CDR1 and CDR2 (germline): GTSNPN, SVGIG (reference sequence). The CDR3 spans 13 residues. The J segment lost 2 bases and the V segment lost 6 bases, leaving 6 bases of the junction unmatched. CDR3 nucleotide sequence: TGTGCCTGTCCAGGGGGCAGGGCCTACGAGCAGTACTTC. Translating gives CACPGGRAYEQYF.

The chain links TRBV7-9 to TRBJ2-2, with D possibly matching TRBD2 (5 bases). The V gene's germline CDR1 is SEHNR and CDR2 FQNEAQ (reference sequence). V lost 1 base and J lost 7, with 19 bases in between. This CDR3 spans 17 amino acids. CDR3 nucleotide sequence: TGTGCCAGCAGCTTAGAGGCCGGGGTGGCCCTACACGGGGAGCTGTTTTTT. It is translated as CASSLEAGVALHGELFF.

This clone has a single count. V gene TRBV2 combines with J gene TRBJ1-2; 9 bases map to TRBD1. Germline-derived CDR1 and CDR2 are SNHLY and FYNNEI. The CDR3 runs to 15 residues. V dropped 8 bases and J dropped 6; count of bases not matched to a gene: 13. CDR3 bases: TGTGCCAGCTGTTACGACTTGGGACAGGGTAATGGCTACACCTTC. Protein: CASCYDLGQGNGYTF.

The table lists this clone with a count of one. The chain couples TRBV15 to TRBJ2-7; TRBD1 aligns across 9 bases. This CDR3 has 17 residues. CDR1 is LNHNV, CDR2 YYDKDF, per germline (reference sequence). V trimming: 0 bases; J trimming: 4 bases; junction bases outside the gene matches: 10. The CDR3 nucleotides read TGTGCCACCAGCAGAGATTGGGGAGTGGACAGGGGTTACGAGCAGTACTTC. Translating gives CATSRDWGVDRGYEQYF.

The chain combines TRBV30 with TRBJ1-1; 7 nucleotides align to TRBD1. With 8 bases clipped from V and 1 base from J, the junction kept 4 bases outside the gene matches. Germline V gene lookup returns CDR1 GTSNPN and CDR2 SVGIG (reference sequence). The CDR3 is made up of 12 amino acids. CDR3 in amino acids: CALGTANTEAFF. CDR3 in DNA: TGTGCCCTCGGGACAGCGAACACTGAAGCTTTCTTT.

This chain joins TRBV19 and TRBJ2-3; maybe TRBD1 (5 bases). CDR3 size: 14 residues. Germline V CDR1 and CDR2: LNHDA, SQIVND (reference sequence). V dropped 7 bases and J dropped 7 bases, with 18 bases sitting between them. The CDR3 sequence: CASTQTASEYTQYF. The DNA of the CDR3 is TGTGCCAGTACCCAGACAGCTTCAGAATATACGCAGTATTTT.

The chain uses TRBV25-1 and TRBJ1-1, with no clear D. The V end was cut by 3 bases, the J end by 5 bases, with 16 bases between. The CDR3 spans 15 residues. The germline CDR1 and CDR2 sequences are MGHDK and SYGVNS. The CDR3, as DNA: TGTGCCAGCAGTGACCCAGGTTCCGGTCAAACTGAAGCTTTCTTT. Amino acid sequence: CASSDPGSGQTEAFF.

The CDR3 is CASSLKPRGMAPLHF. DNA for the CDR3: TGTGCCAGCAGCTTAAAACCCAGGGGAATGGCACCCCTCCACTTT. V usage is TRBV7-2 and J usage is TRBJ1-6; D perhaps matches TRBD1 (6 bases). The CDR3 has 15 residues. V dropped 2 bases and J dropped 11 bases, with 16 bases sitting between them. The germline V gene encodes CDR1 SGHTA and CDR2 FQGNSA.

The chain links TRBV6-5 to TRBJ1-2; TRBD1 might be the D (6 bases). The CDR3 is made up of 12 amino acids. V gave up 7 bases and J gave up 6 bases, with 12 bases separating them. The germline CDR1 and CDR2 sequences are MNHEY and SVGAGI. CDR3 DNA sequence: TGTGCCAGCACGGGGGGCATCAATGGCTACACCTTC. Residues: CASTGGINGYTF.

The genes are TRBV7-8 and TRBJ2-5; TRBD1 might be the D (6 bases). There are 15 residues in the CDR3. Trimming cost V 1 base and J 5 bases, with 14 bases left between them. CDR1 and CDR2 (germline): SGHVS, FQNEAQ. In DNA, the CDR3 is TGTGCCAGCAGCTTAGTTTCAGGGGCGGAGGAGACCCAGTACTTC. This translates into CASSLVSGAEETQYF.

The chain carries TRBV6-1 and TRBJ2-1; tentative D call: TRBD2 (5 bases). The V end lost 7 bases, the J end lost 6 bases, and 16 bases lay between the germline ends. Germline V gene lookup returns CDR1 MNHNS and CDR2 SASEGT. The CDR3 loop spans 14 amino acids. The CDR3 coding sequence is TGTGCCAGCACGATGTCTCTAGCCTTCAATGAGCAGTTCTTC. It translates to CASTMSLAFNEQFF.